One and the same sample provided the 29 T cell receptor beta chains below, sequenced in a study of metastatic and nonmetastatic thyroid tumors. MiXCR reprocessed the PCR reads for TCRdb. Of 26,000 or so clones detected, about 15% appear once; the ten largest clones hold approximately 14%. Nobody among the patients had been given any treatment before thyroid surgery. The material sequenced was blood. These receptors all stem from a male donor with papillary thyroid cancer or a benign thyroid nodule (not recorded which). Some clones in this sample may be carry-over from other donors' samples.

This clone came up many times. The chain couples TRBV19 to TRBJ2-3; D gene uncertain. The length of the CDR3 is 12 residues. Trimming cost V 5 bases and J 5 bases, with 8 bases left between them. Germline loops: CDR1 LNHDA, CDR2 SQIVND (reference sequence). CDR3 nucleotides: TGTGCCAGTAGTCCCCCCGAAGATACGCAGTATTTT. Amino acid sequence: CASSPPEDTQYF. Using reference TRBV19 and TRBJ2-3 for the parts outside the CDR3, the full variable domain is DGGITQSPKYLFRKEGQNVTLSCEQNLNHDAMYWYRQDPGQGLRLIYYSQIVNDFQKGDIAEGYSVSREKKESFPLTVTSAQKNPTAFYLCASSPPEDTQYFGPGTRLTVL.

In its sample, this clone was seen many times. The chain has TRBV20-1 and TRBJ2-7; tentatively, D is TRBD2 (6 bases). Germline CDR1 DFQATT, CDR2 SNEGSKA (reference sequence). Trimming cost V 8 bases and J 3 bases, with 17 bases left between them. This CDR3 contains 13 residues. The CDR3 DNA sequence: TGCAGTCCTTCCGGGGGACGAGACTACGAGCAGTACTTC. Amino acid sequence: CSPSGGRDYEQYF.

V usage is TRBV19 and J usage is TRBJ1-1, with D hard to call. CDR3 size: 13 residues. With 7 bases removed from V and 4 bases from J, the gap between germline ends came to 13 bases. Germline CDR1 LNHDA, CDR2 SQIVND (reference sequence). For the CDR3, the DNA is TGTGCCAGTAACTCGGTGATGGGCACTGAAGCTTTCTTT. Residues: CASNSVMGTEAFF.

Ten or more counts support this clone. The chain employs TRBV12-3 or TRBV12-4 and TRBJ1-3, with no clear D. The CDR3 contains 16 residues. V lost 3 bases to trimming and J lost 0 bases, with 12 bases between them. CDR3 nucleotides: TGTGCCAGCAGTTTTTCCGGGGTCAGCTCTGGAAACACCATATATTTT. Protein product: CASSFSGVSSGNTIYF.

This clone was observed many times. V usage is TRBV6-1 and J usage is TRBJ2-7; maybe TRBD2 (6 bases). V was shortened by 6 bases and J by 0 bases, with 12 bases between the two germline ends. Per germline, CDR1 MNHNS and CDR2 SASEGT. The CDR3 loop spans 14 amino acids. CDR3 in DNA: TGTGCCAGCAGACCCGCAGCGGGCTCCTACGAGCAGTACTTC. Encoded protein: CASRPAAGSYEQYF.

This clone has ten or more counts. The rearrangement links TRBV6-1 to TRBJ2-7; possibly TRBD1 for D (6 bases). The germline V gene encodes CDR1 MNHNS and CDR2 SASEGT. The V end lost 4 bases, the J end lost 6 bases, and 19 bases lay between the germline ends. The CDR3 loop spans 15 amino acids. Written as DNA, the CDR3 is TGTGCCAGCAGTGCCCCGGGCAGGGGAGATTTCGAGCAGTACTTC. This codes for CASSAPGRGDFEQYF.

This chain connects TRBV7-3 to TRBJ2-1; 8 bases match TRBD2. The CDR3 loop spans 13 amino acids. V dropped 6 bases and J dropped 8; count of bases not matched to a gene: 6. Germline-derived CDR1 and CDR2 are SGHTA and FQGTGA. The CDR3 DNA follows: TGTGCCAGCAGTCCCGGACTAGCCGATGAGCAGTTCTTC. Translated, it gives CASSPGLADEQFF.

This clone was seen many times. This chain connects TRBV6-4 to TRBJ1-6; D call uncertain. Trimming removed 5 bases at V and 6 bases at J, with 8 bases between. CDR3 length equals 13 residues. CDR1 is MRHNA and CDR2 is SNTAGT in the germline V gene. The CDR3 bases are TGTGCCAGCAGTCGGGTTCTTAATTCACCCCTCCACTTT. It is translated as CASSRVLNSPLHF.

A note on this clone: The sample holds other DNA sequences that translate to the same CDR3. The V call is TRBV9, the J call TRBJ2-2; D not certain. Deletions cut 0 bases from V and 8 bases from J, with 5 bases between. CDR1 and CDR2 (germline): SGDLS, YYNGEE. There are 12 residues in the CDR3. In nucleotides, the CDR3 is TGTGCCAGCAGCGTAGGTAGTGGGGAGCTGTTTTTT. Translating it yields CASSVGSGELFF.

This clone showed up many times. The CDR3 sequence is CASSATGTGQETQYF. The CDR3 nucleotides read TGTGCCAGCAGCGCAACCGGGACAGGACAAGAGACCCAGTACTTC. The J gene is TRBJ2-5, the V gene TRBV9; 8 nucleotides line up with TRBD1. The germline V gene encodes CDR1 SGDLS and CDR2 YYNGEE. This CDR3 is 15 amino acids long. The ends lost 3 bases at V and 2 bases at J; junction bases unmatched: 6.

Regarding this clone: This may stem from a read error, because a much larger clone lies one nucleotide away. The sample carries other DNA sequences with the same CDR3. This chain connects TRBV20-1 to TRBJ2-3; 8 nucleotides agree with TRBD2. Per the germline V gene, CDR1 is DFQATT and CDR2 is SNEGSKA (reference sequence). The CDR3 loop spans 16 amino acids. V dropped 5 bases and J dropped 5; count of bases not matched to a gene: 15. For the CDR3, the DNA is TGCAGTGCTCGTCCCCTTGGAGCGGGAGAAGGAGATACGCAGTATTTT. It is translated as CSARPLGAGEGDTQYF.

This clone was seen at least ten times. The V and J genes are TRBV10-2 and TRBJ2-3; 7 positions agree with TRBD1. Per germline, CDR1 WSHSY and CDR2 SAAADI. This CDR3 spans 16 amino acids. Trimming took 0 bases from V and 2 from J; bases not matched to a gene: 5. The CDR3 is CASSESTGVSTDTQYF. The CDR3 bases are TGCGCCAGCAGTGAGTCAACAGGGGTTTCCACAGATACGCAGTATTTT.

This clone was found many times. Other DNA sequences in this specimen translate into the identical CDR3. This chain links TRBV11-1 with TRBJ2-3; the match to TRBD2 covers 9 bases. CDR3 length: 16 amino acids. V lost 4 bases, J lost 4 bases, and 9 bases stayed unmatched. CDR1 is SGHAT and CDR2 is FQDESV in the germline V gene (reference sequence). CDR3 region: CASSSPGGGVSDTQYF. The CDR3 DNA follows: TGTGCCAGCAGCTCCCCTGGCGGGGGGGTATCAGATACGCAGTATTTT. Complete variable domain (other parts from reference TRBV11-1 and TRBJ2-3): EAEVAQSPRYKITEKSQAVAFWCDPISGHATLYWYRQILGQGPELLVQFQDESVVDDSQLPKDRFSAERLKGVDSTLKIQPAELGDSAMYLCASSSPGGGVSDTQYFGPGTRLTVL.

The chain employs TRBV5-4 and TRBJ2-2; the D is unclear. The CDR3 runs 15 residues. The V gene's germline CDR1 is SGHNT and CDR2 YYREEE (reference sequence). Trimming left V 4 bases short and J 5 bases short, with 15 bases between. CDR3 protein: CASSPLSQETGELFF. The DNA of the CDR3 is TGTGCCAGCAGCCCACTATCGCAAGAAACCGGGGAGCTGTTTTTT.

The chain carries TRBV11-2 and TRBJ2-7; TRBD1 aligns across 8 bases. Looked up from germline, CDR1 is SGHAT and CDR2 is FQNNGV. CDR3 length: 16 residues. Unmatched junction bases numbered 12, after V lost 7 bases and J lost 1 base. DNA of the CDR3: TGTGCCAGCATCTCCTCGACAGGGGCGGAATCCTACGAGCAGTACTTC. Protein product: CASISSTGAESYEQYF.

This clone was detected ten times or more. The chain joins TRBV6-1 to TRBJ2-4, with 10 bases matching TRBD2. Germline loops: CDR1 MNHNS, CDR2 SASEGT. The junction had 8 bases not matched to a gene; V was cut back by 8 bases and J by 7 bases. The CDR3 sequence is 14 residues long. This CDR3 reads CASLLGTSVNIQYF. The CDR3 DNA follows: TGTGCCAGCCTTTTAGGGACTAGCGTGAACATTCAGTACTTC.

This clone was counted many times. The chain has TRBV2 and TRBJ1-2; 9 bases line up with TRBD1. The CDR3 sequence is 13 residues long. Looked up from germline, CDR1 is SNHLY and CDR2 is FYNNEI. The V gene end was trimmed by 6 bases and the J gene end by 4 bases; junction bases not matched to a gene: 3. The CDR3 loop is CASREGQGYGYTF. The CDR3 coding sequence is TGTGCCAGCAGGGAGGGACAGGGCTATGGCTACACCTTC.

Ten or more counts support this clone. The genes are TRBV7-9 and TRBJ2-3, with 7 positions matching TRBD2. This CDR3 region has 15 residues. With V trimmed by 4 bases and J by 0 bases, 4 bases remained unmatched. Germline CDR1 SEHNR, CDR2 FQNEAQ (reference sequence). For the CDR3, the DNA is TGTGCCAGCAGCTGGGAGGGAAGTAGCACAGATACGCAGTATTTT. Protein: CASSWEGSSTDTQYF.

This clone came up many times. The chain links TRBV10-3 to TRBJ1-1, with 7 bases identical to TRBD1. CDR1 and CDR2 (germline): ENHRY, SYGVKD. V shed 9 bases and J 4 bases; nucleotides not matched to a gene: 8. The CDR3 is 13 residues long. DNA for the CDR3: TGTGCCATGTCAGGGGGTGAGGGCACTGAAGCTTTCTTT. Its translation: CAMSGGEGTEAFF.

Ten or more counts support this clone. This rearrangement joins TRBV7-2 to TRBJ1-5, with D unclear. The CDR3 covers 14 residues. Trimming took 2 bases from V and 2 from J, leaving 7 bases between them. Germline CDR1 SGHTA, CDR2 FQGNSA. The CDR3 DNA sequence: TGTGCCAGCAGCTTATACCCGGGCAATCAGCCCCAGCATTTT. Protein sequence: CASSLYPGNQPQHF. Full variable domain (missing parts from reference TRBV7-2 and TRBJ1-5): GAGVSQSPSNKVTEKGKDVELRCDPISGHTALYWYRQSLGQGLEFLIYFQGNSAPDKSGLPSDRFSAERTGGSVSTLTIQRTQQEDSAVYLCASSLYPGNQPQHFGDGTRLSIL.

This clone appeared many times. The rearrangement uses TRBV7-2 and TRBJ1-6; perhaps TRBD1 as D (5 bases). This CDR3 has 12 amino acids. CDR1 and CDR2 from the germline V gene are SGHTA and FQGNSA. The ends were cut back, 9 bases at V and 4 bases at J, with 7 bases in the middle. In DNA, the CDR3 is TGTGCCAGTGGACAATATAATTCACCCCTCCACTTT. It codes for CASGQYNSPLHF.

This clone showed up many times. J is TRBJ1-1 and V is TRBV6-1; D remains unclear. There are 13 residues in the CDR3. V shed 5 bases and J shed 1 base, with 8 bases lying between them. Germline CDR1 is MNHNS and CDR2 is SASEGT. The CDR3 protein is CASSRSENTEAFF. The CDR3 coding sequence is TGTGCCAGCAGTAGATCAGAGAACACTGAAGCTTTCTTT.

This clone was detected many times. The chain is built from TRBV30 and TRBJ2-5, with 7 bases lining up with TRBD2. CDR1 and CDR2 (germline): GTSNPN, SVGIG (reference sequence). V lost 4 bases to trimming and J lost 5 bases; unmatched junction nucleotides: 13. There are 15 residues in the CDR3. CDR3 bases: TGTGCCTGGACGCGTGGCGGGTTGGGAGGGGAGACCCAGTACTTC. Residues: CAWTRGGLGGETQYF. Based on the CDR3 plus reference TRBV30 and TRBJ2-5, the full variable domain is SQTIHQWPATLVQPVGSPLSLECTVEGTSNPNLYWYRQAAGRGLQLLFYSVGIGQISSEVPQNLSASRPQDRQFILSSKKLLLSDSGFYLCAWTRGGLGGETQYFGPGTRLLVL.

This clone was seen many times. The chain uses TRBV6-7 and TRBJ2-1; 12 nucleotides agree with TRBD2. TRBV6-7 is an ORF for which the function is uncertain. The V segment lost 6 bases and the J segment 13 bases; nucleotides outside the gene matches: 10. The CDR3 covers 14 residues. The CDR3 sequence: CASSTGLAGYLQFF. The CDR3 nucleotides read TGTGCCAGCAGCACGGGACTAGCGGGTTACCTACAGTTCTTC.

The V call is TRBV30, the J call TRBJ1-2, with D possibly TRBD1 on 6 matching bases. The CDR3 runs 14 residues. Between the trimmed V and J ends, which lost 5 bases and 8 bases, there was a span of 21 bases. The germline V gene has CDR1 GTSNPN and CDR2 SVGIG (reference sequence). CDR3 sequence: CAWDGRTAPQGYTF. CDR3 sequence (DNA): TGTGCCTGGGACGGGAGGACAGCCCCGCAAGGCTACACCTTC.

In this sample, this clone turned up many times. The CDR3 loop is CASSPRTSGGEWTQYF. The CDR3 DNA follows: TGTGCCAGCAGTCCTCGGACTAGCGGGGGGGAGTGGACGCAGTATTTT. The chain employs TRBV5-4 and TRBJ2-3; 15 bases line up with TRBD2. The CDR3 runs 16 residues. Germline CDR1 SGHNT, CDR2 YYREEE (reference sequence). V dropped 5 bases and J dropped 9; count of bases not matched to a gene: 10.

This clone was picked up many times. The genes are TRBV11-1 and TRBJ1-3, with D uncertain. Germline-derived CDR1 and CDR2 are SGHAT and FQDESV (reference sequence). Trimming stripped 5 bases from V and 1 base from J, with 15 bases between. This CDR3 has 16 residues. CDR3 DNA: TGTGCCAGCAGCCTCAACGCCGGAATATCTGGAAACACCATATATTTT. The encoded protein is CASSLNAGISGNTIYF.

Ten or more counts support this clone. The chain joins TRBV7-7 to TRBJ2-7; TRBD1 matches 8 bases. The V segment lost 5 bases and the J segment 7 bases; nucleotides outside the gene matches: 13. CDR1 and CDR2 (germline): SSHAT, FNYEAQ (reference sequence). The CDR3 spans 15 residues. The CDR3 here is CASSQATGGVGEQYF. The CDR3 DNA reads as TGTGCCAGCAGCCAGGCTACAGGGGGTGTTGGGGAGCAGTACTTC.

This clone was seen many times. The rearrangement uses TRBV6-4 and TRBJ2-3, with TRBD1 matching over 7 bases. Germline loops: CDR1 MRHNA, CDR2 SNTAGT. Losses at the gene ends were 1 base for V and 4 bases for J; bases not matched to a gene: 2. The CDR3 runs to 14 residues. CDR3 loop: CASSDFQGADTQYF. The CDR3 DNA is TGTGCCAGCAGTGACTTTCAGGGGGCAGATACGCAGTATTTT.